The 18 T cell receptor beta chains listed next were all sequenced from one sample in a study of blood T cells in healthy people across ages. Next came a second PCR, run for about 7 to 12 cycles, which used a sample-barcoded 5' primer along with a J-beta primer mix. TCRdb re-called the 5' RACE reads with MiXCR, one entry per CDR3 protein. The table shows 750,000 to 950,000 distinct CDR3 sequences, with about 29% occurring only once. These data are also associated with another study on T cells of mothers and their children.

Sequenced: blood. These receptors were taken from a woman aged 40-49 years in good health.

In its sample, this clonotype was seen many times. The rearrangement uses TRBV10-3 and TRBJ2-4, with D perhaps given as TRBD1 or TRBD2 (5 bases each). CDR3 length: 13 amino acids. Per germline, CDR1 ENHRY and CDR2 SYGVKD. Trimming stripped 3 bases from V and 8 bases from J, with 11 bases between. As DNA, the CDR3 is TGTGCCATCAGTGATGGGGGTCCGCACATTCAGTACTTC. This gives the protein CAISDGGPHIQYF.

This clonotype has more than one count but fewer than ten. The chain combines TRBV28 with TRBJ2-6; 7 bases are shared with TRBD2. Looked up from germline, CDR1 is MDHEN and CDR2 is SYDVKM. Losses at the gene ends were 2 bases for V and 3 bases for J; bases not matched to a gene: 7. This CDR3 has 17 amino acids. CDR3 loop: CASSLGGGYYGANVLTF. In DNA form, the CDR3 reads TGTGCCAGCAGTTTAGGGGGGGGGTATTATGGGGCCAACGTCCTGACTTTC.

The sample holds many counts of this clonotype. The V call is TRBV9, the J call TRBJ2-1; D may be TRBD1 or TRBD2 (5 bases each). Trimming took 4 bases from V and 0 from J, leaving 14 bases between them. Germline CDR1 is SGDLS and CDR2 is YYNGEE. CDR3 size: 16 residues. The CDR3 protein is CASSSLTGLSYNEQFF. For the CDR3, the DNA is TGTGCCAGCAGCTCCCTAACGGGGCTCTCCTACAATGAGCAGTTCTTC.

There are a few counts of this clonotype. The chain links TRBV28 to TRBJ2-3; D call uncertain. CDR3 size: 14 residues. Germline V gives CDR1 MDHEN, CDR2 SYDVKM. The V and J ends lost 7 bases and 0 bases respectively, with 11 bases between them. The CDR3 DNA is TGTGCCAGCACCCCCCACGGTAGCACAGATACGCAGTATTTT. Amino acid sequence: CASTPHGSTDTQYF.

The gene calls are TRBV28 and TRBJ2-5, with 9 bases matching TRBD1. The V gene end was trimmed by 3 bases and the J gene end by 2 bases; junction bases not matched to a gene: 10. This CDR3 has 17 amino acids. CDR1 and CDR2 from the germline V gene are MDHEN and SYDVKM. The CDR3 DNA reads TGTGCCAGCAGTTTTCCCATCCGGGACAGGGCACAAGAGACCCAGTACTTC. This translates into CASSFPIRDRAQETQYF.

This clonotype came up a few times. Being one base from a much bigger clone, this may be a read error. This chain joins TRBV24-1 and TRBJ2-7; weak D call: TRBD2 (5 bases). V lost 5 bases and J lost 7, with 20 bases in between. In germline, CDR1 is KGHDR, CDR2 SFDVKD. The CDR3 has 15 amino acids. CDR3 in DNA: TGTGCCACCAGTGGAGGGTCTTTAACCTACAATGAGCAGTACTTC. As protein: CATSGGSLTYNEQYF.

Ten or more counts support this clonotype. CDR3 sequence (DNA): TGTGCCAGCAGCTTAAGGCGGGGTCTCCAAGAGAGGGGCCAGTACTTC. Its protein is CASSLRRGLQERGQYF. The rearrangement joins TRBV7-2 to TRBJ2-5; the D gene is possibly TRBD2 (6 bases). The V end lost 2 bases, the J end lost 10 bases, and 23 bases lay between the germline ends. CDR1 SGHTA and CDR2 FQGNSA come from the germline V gene. The length of the CDR3 is 16 residues.

The chain couples TRBV7-6 to TRBJ2-1, with D uncertain. Germline V CDR1 and CDR2: SGHVS, FNYEAQ. V was trimmed by 1 base and J by 9 bases, leaving 7 bases between them. The CDR3 runs 12 residues. The CDR3 sequence is CASSLDSREQFF. The CDR3 DNA sequence: TGTGCCAGCAGCTTAGATAGCCGTGAGCAGTTCTTC.

This chain uses TRBV6-1 with TRBJ2-3; TRBD2 matches 9 bases. Germline V gene lookup returns CDR1 MNHNS and CDR2 SASEGT. CDR3 length: 13 amino acids. Losses at the gene ends were 11 bases for V and 6 bases for J; bases not matched to a gene: 9. The CDR3 coding sequence is TGTGCCGGGGCAGAGCGGGGGGAGGATACGCAGTATTTT. Protein: CAGAERGEDTQYF.

The V and J genes are TRBV7-9 and TRBJ1-4, with D unclear. Germline V lookup: CDR1 SEHNR, CDR2 FQNEAQ (reference sequence). CDR3 length: 16 residues. Trimming removed 3 bases at V and 8 bases at J, with 19 bases between. The CDR3 DNA reads TGTGCCAGCAGCTTCAGAGGTGCCAACCTGGAGGAAAAACTGTTTTTT. Translating gives CASSFRGANLEEKLFF.

This clonotype was seen a handful of times. V and J are TRBV30 and TRBJ1-2; D is ambiguous. Germline CDR1 and CDR2: GTSNPN and SVGIG (reference sequence). The germline V and J ends were trimmed by 4 bases and 8 bases, with 11 bases remaining between them. The CDR3 covers 11 residues. CDR3 loop: CAWNREAGYTF. The CDR3 DNA sequence: TGTGCCTGGAATCGAGAGGCCGGCTACACCTTC.

V usage is TRBV20-1 and J usage is TRBJ1-1; a possible D gene is TRBD1 (5 bases). The CDR3 extends over 14 amino acids. V lost 1 base and J lost 6, with 15 bases in between. The germline V gene encodes CDR1 DFQATT and CDR2 SNEGSKA (reference sequence). CDR3 sequence: CSARVSLGTAEAFF. The DNA for the CDR3 is TGCAGTGCTAGAGTGTCGCTGGGGACCGCTGAAGCTTTCTTT.

This chain uses TRBV30 with TRBJ2-1; D remains unclear. Trimming pared 5 bases from V and 8 bases from J, leaving 10 bases between. The CDR3 sequence is 11 residues long. The germline CDR1 and CDR2 sequences are GTSNPN and SVGIG (reference sequence). This CDR3 reads CAWALRDEQFF. In nucleotides, the CDR3 is TGTGCCTGGGCCCTCCGCGATGAGCAGTTCTTC.

This clonotype showed up just a few times. The chain links TRBV9 to TRBJ1-6; no definite D call. Trimming shortened V by 2 bases and J by 6 bases, and 12 bases separated the two germline ends. CDR1 is SGDLS and CDR2 is YYNGEE in the germline V gene. The CDR3 extends over 15 amino acids. For the CDR3, the DNA is TGTGCCAGCAGCGTGTACGCGACTCTTAATTCACCCCTCCACTTT. Amino acids: CASSVYATLNSPLHF.

The table lists this clonotype with a few counts. The V gene is TRBV4-3, the J gene TRBJ1-2; no reliable D call. The V gene lost 1 base and the J gene lost 2 bases, with 14 bases spanning the gap. CDR1 LGHNA and CDR2 YSLEER come from the germline V gene. The CDR3 length is 16 residues. Here the CDR3 DNA reads TGCGCCAGCAGCCAAGCTGCAAAGGACGGGAACTATGGCTACACCTTC. Protein product: CASSQAAKDGNYGYTF.

With respect to this clonotype: Its ends do not fully match the called genes, so a read error is possible. This sequence joins TRBV5-1 and TRBJ2-6; D is perhaps TRBD2 (5 bases). The germline CDR1 and CDR2 sequences are SGHRS and YFSETQ. The CDR3 totals 15 residues. The CDR3 protein is CASSPGGPGTNVLTF. As DNA, the CDR3 is TGCGCCAGCAGTCCTGGCGGGCCTGGGACCAACGTCCTGACTTTC.

The V gene is TRBV7-2, the J gene TRBJ2-7; D possibly corresponds to TRBD1 (6 bases). This CDR3 contains 15 residues. V was shortened by 4 bases and J by 3 bases, with 16 bases between the two germline ends. Germline V gene sequence: CDR1 SGHTA, CDR2 FQGNSA. CDR3 amino acids: CASSYFGDTIYEQYF. CDR3 coding DNA: TGTGCCAGCAGCTACTTTGGGGACACAATCTACGAGCAGTACTTC.

This clonotype was seen more than once but under ten times. The chain recombines TRBV29-1 with TRBJ1-4; maybe TRBD1 (5 bases). The CDR3 covers 12 residues. V lost 3 bases and J lost 6, with 8 bases in between. The germline V gene encodes CDR1 SQVTM and CDR2 ANQGSEA. CDR3 region: CSVEGGDEKLFF. The CDR3 region has the DNA TGCAGCGTTGAGGGGGGGGATGAAAAACTGTTTTTT.